This TCR beta chain was retrieved from a study of response to subunit inactivated influenza vaccine. The ends were cut back, 1 base at V and 0 bases at J, with 10 bases in the middle. The germline V gene has CDR1 SGHRS and CDR2 YFSETQ. The CDR3 is 16 residues long. TCRdb reanalysed the RT-PCR reads using MiXCR and keeps one entry per CDR3 protein. This table holds some 500,000 distinct CDR3 sequences, 25% found once. The chain combines TRBV5-1 with TRBJ2-2; D gene ambiguous. The source material was CD4+ T cells sorted from PBMCs, sampled roughly 5 days after vaccination. The sequence came from a man between 45 and 60 years old who received an inactivated influenza vaccine. The chain's CDR3 is CASSLNSVANTGELFF. The CDR3 nucleotides read TGCGCCAGCAGCTTGAACTCCGTGGCGAACACCGGGGAGCTGTTTTTT. The entire variable domain, with the rest obtained from reference TRBV5-1 and TRBJ2-2, is as follows: KAGVTQTPRYLIKTRGQQVTLSCSPISGHRSVSWYQQTPGQGLQFLFEYFSETQRNKGNFPGRFSGRQFSNSRSEMNVSTLELGDSALYLCASSLNSVANTGELFFGEGSRLTVL.